This T cell receptor (beta chain) was sequenced in a study of T cell changes during pregnancy in multiple sclerosis. Clones were read by immunoSEQ multiplex PCR, and TCRdb kept only the in-frame ones, dropping some. Among 47,000 or so clones listed, 90% to 95% were seen once. V lost 0 bases to trimming and J lost 1 base, with 9 bases between them. This CDR3 contains 16 residues. CDR1 MNHEY and CDR2 SMNVEV come from the germline V gene (reference sequence). The source material was CD4+ T cells from peripheral blood mononuclear cells, sampled in the first trimester of pregnancy. The clonotype comes from a female donor with multiple sclerosis, enrolled in a pregnancy study. This rearrangement joins TRBV27 to TRBJ2-2, with D possibly being TRBD1 (5 bases). The CDR3 sequence is CASSLSSDRNTGELFF. The CDR3 DNA sequence: TGTGCCAGCAGTTTATCGTCCGACAGGAACACCGGGGAGCTGTTTTTT.